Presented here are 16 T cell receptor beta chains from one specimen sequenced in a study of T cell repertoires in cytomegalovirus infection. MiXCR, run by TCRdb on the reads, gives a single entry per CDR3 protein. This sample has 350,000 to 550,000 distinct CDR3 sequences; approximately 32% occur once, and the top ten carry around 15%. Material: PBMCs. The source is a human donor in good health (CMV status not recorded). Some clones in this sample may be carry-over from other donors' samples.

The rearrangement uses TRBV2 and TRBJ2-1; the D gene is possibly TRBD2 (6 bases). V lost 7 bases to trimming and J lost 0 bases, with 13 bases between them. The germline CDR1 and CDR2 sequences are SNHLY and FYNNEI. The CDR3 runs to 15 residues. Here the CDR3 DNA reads TGTGCCAGCAATCGGGACTCCGGCTCCTACAATGAGCAGTTCTTC. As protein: CASNRDSGSYNEQFF.

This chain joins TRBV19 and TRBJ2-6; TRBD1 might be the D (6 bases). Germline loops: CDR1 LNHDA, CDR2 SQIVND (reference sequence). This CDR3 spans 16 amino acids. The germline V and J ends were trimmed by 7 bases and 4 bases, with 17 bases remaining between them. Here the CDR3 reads CASNRAGVQGANVLTF. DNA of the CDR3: TGTGCCAGTAACCGCGCAGGGGTGCAAGGGGCCAACGTCCTGACTTTC.

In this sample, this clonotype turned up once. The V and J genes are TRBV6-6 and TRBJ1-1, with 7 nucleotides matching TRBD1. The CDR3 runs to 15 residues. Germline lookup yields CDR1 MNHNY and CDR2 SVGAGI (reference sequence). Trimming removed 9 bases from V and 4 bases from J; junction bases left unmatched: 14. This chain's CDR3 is CARTRLTGTTTEAFF. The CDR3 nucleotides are TGTGCCAGAACAAGACTGACAGGGACCACCACTGAAGCTTTCTTT.

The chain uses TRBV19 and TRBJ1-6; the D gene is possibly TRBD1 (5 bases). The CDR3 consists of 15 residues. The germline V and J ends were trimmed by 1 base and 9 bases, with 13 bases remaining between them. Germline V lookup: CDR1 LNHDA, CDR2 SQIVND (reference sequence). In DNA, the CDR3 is TGTGCCAGTAGTATAGTCCAGGGCGGGATTTCACCCCTCCACTTT. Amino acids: CASSIVQGGISPLHF.

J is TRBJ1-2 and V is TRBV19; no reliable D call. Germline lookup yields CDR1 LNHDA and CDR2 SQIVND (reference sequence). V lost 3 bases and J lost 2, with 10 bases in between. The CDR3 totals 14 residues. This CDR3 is CASSISDRNYGYTF. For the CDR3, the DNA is TGTGCCAGTAGTATTTCCGATAGAAACTATGGCTACACCTTC.

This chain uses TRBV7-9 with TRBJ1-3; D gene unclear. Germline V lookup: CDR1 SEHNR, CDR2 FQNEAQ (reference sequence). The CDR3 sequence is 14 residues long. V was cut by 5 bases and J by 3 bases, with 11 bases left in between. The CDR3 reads CASSPMGFGNTIYF. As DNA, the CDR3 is TGTGCCAGCAGCCCGATGGGATTTGGAAACACCATATATTTT.

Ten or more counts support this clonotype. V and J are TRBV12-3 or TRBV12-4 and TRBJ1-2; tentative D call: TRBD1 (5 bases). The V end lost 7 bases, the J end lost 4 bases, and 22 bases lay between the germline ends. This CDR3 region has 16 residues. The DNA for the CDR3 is TGTGCCAGCACCGCGGGCTTCCCTGACAGAATCTATGGCTACACCTTC. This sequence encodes CASTAGFPDRIYGYTF.

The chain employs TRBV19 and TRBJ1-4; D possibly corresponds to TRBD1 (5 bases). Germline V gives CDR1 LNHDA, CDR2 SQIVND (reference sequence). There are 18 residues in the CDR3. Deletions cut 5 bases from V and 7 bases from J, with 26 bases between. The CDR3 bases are TGTGCCAGTAGTGATGGGATATGGAGCGTGGCAGGGCGTGAAAAACTGTTTTTT. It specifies CASSDGIWSVAGREKLFF. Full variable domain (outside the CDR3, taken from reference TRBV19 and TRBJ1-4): DGGITQSPKYLFRKEGQNVTLSCEQNLNHDAMYWYRQDPGQGLRLIYYSQIVNDFQKGDIAEGYSVSREKKESFPLTVTSAQKNPTAFYLCASSDGIWSVAGREKLFFGSGTQLSVL.

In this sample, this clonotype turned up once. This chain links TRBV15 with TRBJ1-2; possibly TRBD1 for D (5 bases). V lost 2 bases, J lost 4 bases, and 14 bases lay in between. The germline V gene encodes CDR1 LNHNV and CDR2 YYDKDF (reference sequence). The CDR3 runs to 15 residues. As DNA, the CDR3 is TGTGCCACCAGCAGAAGCTTGACAGCAATCTATGGCTACACCTTC. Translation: CATSRSLTAIYGYTF.

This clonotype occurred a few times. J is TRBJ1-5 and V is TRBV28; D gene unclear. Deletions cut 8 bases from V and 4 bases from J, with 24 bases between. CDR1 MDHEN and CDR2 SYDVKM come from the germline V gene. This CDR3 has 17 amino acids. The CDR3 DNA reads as TGTGCCAGCGTTCCCGGTGTAGGCAAGCCGATGAATCAGCCCCAGCATTTT. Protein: CASVPGVGKPMNQPQHF.

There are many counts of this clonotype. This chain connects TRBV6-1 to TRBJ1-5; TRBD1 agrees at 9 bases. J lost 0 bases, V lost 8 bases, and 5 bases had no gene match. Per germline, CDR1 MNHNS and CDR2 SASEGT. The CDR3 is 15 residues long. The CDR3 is CASLRTGVSNQPQHF. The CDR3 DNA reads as TGTGCCAGCCTTAGGACAGGGGTTAGCAATCAGCCCCAGCATTTT.

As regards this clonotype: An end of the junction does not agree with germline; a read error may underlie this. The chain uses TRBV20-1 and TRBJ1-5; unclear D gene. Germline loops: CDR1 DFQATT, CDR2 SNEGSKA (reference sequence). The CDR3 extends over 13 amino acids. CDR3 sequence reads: CSAPGEINQPHHF. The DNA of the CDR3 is TGCAGTGCTCCCGGGGAAATCAATCAGCCCCATCATTTT.

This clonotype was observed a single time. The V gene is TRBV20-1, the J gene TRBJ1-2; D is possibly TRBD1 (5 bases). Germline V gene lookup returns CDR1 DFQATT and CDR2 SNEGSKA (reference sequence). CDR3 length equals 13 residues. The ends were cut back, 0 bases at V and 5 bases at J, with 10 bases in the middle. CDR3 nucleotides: TGCAGTGCTAGAGAACAGCGGGGGTATGGCTACACCTTC. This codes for CSAREQRGYGYTF.

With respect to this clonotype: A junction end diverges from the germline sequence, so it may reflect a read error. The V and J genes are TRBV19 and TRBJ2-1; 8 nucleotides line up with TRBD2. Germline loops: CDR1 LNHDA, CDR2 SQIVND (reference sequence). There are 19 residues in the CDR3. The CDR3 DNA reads TGTGCCAGTAGTATAGAGGCCCCCGGGGGGGGTTCCTTTCGGGATGAGCAGTTATTC. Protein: CASSIEAPGGGSFRDEQLF.

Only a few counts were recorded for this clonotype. CDR3 coding DNA: TGTGCCAGCTCGCAGGACCCCCGCGCCAGCGGCTACACCTTC. This encodes CASSQDPRASGYTF. The rearrangement uses TRBV7-2 and TRBJ1-2, with D hard to call. Germline-derived CDR1 and CDR2 are SGHTA and FQGNSA. Trimming removed 8 bases from V and 8 bases from J, with 21 bases in between. There are 14 residues in the CDR3.

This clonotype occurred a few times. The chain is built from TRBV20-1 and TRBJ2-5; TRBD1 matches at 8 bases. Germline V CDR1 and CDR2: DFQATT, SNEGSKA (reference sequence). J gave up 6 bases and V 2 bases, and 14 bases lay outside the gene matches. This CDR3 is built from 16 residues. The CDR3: CSARILLGQGAKTQYF. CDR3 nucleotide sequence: TGCAGTGCTAGAATATTACTGGGGCAGGGGGCAAAGACCCAGTACTTC.